This T cell receptor (beta chain) is from a study of spatial heterogeneity in lung cancer. By frequency in the sample, this clonotype is medium-sized (0.01 to 0.1%). Antigen unknown. In the library, each TCR cDNA molecule bore its own unique molecular identifier. TCRdb re-called the 5' RACE reads through MiXCR, storing one row per CDR3 protein. The table records about 3,200 distinct CDR3 sequences, about a sixth of them present only once. The germline CDR1 and CDR2 sequences are MDHEN and SYDVKM. The CDR3 is 16 amino acids. With 8 bases removed from V and 3 bases from J, the gap between germline ends came to 20 bases. Time point described: sample taken at primary tumor resection. Samples came from roughly 70 TRACERx patients with untreated early-stage lung cancer. Whole RNA, isolated from tumor, nontumor lung or frozen PBMC, was sequenced without prior sorting. Study-wide findings and caveats: Tracking of tumor mutation counts was seen in expanded intratumoral alpha and beta TCR counts.

This sequence was found in a male donor with early-stage non-small cell lung cancer. The genes are TRBV28 and TRBJ1-5; a possible D gene is TRBD1 (6 bases). The sample in question was lung tumor tissue, obtained at surgery. CDR3 sequence: CASGTSGEIANQPQHF. In nucleotides, the CDR3 is TGTGCCAGCGGCACATCAGGGGAAATAGCCAATCAGCCCCAGCATTTT.